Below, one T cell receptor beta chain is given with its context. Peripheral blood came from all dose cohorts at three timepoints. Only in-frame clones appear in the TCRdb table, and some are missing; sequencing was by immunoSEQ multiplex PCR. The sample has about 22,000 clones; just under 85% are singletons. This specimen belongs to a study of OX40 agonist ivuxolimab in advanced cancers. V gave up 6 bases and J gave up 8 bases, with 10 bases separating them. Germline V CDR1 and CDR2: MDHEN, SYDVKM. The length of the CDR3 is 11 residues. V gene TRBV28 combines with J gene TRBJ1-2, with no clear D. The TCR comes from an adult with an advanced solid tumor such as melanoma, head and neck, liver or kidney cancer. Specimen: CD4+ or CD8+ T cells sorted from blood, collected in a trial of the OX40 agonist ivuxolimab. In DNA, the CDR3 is TGTGCCAGCAGCCCCGCTCGGGGCTACACCTTC. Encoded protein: CASSPARGYTF.